The clone carrying this T cell receptor beta chain has a single count. Its specificity is not known. V lost 5 bases, J lost 6 bases, and 14 bases lay in between. Germline loops: CDR1 SGHAT, CDR2 FQNNGV. The length of the CDR3 is 13 residues. There were no recent acute infections or vaccinations among the donors, who were healthy HIV-negative adults. CD45RA+ naive and CD45RA-negative memory subsets were separated from CD4+ cells. The sample originates from a study of shared clonotypes between healthy human individuals. Study in general: Plates per donor: three CD4 naive, three CD4 memory, two CD8 naive, one CD8 memory.

Points from the study as a whole: Among non-shared clonotypes, generation probabilities were lower than among those shared by all four donors.

Some clones are missing from TCRdb's copy, which holds only in-frame ones; the method was immunoSEQ multiplex PCR. The repertoire holds about 1 million clones, with around 74% as singletons. J is TRBJ2-7 and V is TRBV11-2; D possibly matches TRBD1 or TRBD2 (5 bases each). The sequence derives from a man aged 18 to 29 in good health. The sequenced sample was memory CD4+ T cells sorted from blood. As for subset: CD45RA-negative fraction. In DNA form, the CDR3 reads TGTGCCAGCAGCATCGGGACGGCCGGCGAGCAGTACTTC. As protein: CASSIGTAGEQYF.